These 16 T cell receptor beta chains share one sample of origin, sequenced in a study of T cells after yellow fever vaccination. MiXCR, applied by TCRdb to the 5' RACE reads, yields one record per CDR3 protein. Altogether around 610,000 distinct CDR3 sequences are present, approximately 13% being singletons, with the ten largest covering roughly 13%. This material consisted of PBMCs, taken on the day of the yellow fever booster vaccination. These receptors all stem from a man between 25 and 39 years old who received the YFV17D yellow fever vaccine.

The gene calls are TRBV24-1 and TRBJ2-3, with TRBD1 matching over 11 bases. CDR3 size: 15 residues. After removal of 4 bases from V and 5 bases from J, the junction contained 4 bases not matched to a gene. From germline, CDR1 is KGHDR and CDR2 SFDVKD. The CDR3 nucleotides are TGTGCCACCAGTGACACGGGACAGGGGGTAGATACGCAGTATTTT. The encoded protein is CATSDTGQGVDTQYF.

This clonotype was found a few times. This chain uses TRBV9 with TRBJ2-4; 7 bases fit TRBD2. J was trimmed by 5 bases and V by 1 base; bases with no gene match: 3. The CDR3 consists of 14 residues. Germline loops: CDR1 SGDLS, CDR2 YYNGEE. The CDR3 loop reads CASSVSGAENIQYF. Written as DNA, the CDR3 is TGTGCCAGCAGCGTAAGCGGGGCGGAAAACATTCAGTACTTC.

This clonotype was detected a few times. V usage is TRBV4-2 and J usage is TRBJ2-5; no definite D call. The CDR3 has 15 amino acids. Per germline, CDR1 LGHNA and CDR2 YNFKEQ. The V gene lost 0 bases and the J gene lost 1 base, with 9 bases spanning the gap. CDR3 amino acids: CASSQDGMGQETQYF. CDR3 sequence (DNA): TGTGCCAGCAGCCAAGATGGTATGGGCCAAGAGACCCAGTACTTC.

In DNA form, the CDR3 reads TGCGCCAGCAGCCAAGAACAGGGGGCCTACGAGCAGTACTTC. Translating gives CASSQEQGAYEQYF. The chain carries TRBV4-3 and TRBJ2-7, with 8 bases aligning to TRBD1. The V segment lost 0 bases and the J segment 2 bases; nucleotides outside the gene matches: 0. This CDR3 spans 14 amino acids. The germline V gene encodes CDR1 LGHNA and CDR2 YSLEER.

This clonotype has more than one count but fewer than ten. V and J are TRBV18 and TRBJ1-1; 8 nucleotides match TRBD1. CDR1 and CDR2 (germline): KGHSH, LQKENI. The CDR3 sequence is 15 residues long. Losses at the gene ends were 6 bases for V and 6 bases for J; bases not matched to a gene: 12. The CDR3 region has the DNA TGTGCCAGCTCCCCTGGACAGGGCCCACAAGCTGAAGCTTTCTTT. Protein: CASSPGQGPQAEAFF.

This clonotype was seen a handful of times. V gene TRBV5-1 combines with J gene TRBJ2-5, with D perhaps being TRBD1 or TRBD2 (6 bases each). The V gene lost 5 bases and the J gene lost 4 bases, with 18 bases spanning the gap. This CDR3 has 15 residues. Germline CDR1 and CDR2: SGHRS and YFSETQ. The CDR3 nucleotides read TGCGCCAGCAGTCGGACACCCCCGGGGGCAGAGACCCAGTACTTC. Amino acids: CASSRTPPGAETQYF.

This chain links TRBV29-1 with TRBJ2-1, with 10 bases lining up with TRBD1. CDR3 length: 15 residues. The ends lost 8 bases at V and 7 bases at J; junction bases unmatched: 14. Germline assignment: CDR1 SQVTM and CDR2 ANQGSEA. DNA for the CDR3: TGCAGCTCTCTTTACGGGACAGGGGAAAGGAATGAGCAGTTCTTC. Protein: CSSLYGTGERNEQFF.

V is TRBV18 and J is TRBJ1-4; D is unresolved. The V end was cut by 6 bases, the J end by 7 bases, with 21 bases between. This CDR3 is 16 amino acids long. Germline-derived CDR1 and CDR2 are KGHSH and LQKENI. For the CDR3, the DNA is TGTGCCAGCTCCGATGGCGGGATTCAGATGGGTGAAAAACTGTTTTTT. Amino acids: CASSDGGIQMGEKLFF.

V usage is TRBV9 and J usage is TRBJ2-3; 8 positions match TRBD1. There are 16 residues in the CDR3. The V gene's germline CDR1 is SGDLS and CDR2 YYNGEE. V dropped 0 bases and J dropped 1; count of bases not matched to a gene: 4. The CDR3 DNA reads TGTGCCAGCAGCGTAGGTCAGGGGGCGGGCACAGATACGCAGTATTTT. It encodes CASSVGQGAGTDTQYF.

This clonotype occurred a few times. The chain combines TRBV2 with TRBJ2-4; D is unresolved. The ends were cut back, 3 bases at V and 9 bases at J, with 9 bases in the middle. Germline V CDR1 and CDR2: SNHLY, FYNNEI. The CDR3 has 12 amino acids. CDR3 bases: TGTGCCAGCAGTGATAGACGGCGCATTCAGTACTTC. This encodes CASSDRRRIQYF.

This clonotype was observed a few times. This chain connects TRBV11-1 to TRBJ2-1; no reliable D call. Germline V gene sequence: CDR1 SGHAT, CDR2 FQDESV (reference sequence). The CDR3 has 14 residues. The V end lost 2 bases, the J end lost 8 bases, and 13 bases lay between the germline ends. CDR3: CASSLSPPSHEQFF. The CDR3 nucleotides are TGTGCCAGCAGCTTATCCCCTCCTTCGCATGAGCAGTTCTTC. The full variable domain, with the rest looked up from reference TRBV11-1 and TRBJ2-1, is EAEVAQSPRYKITEKSQAVAFWCDPISGHATLYWYRQILGQGPELLVQFQDESVVDDSQLPKDRFSAERLKGVDSTLKIQPAELGDSAMYLCASSLSPPSHEQFFGPGTRLTVL.

The rearrangement uses TRBV20-1 and TRBJ2-5; 8 positions match TRBD2. Germline loops: CDR1 DFQATT, CDR2 SNEGSKA (reference sequence). The CDR3 length is 14 residues. J was trimmed by 5 bases and V by 1 base; bases with no gene match: 6. CDR3 protein: CSARGAGGGETQYF. In nucleotides, the CDR3 is TGCAGTGCTAGAGGCGCGGGAGGCGGGGAGACCCAGTACTTC.

This clonotype was detected a few times. The gene calls are TRBV20-1 and TRBJ2-5; possible D gene TRBD1, 5 bases. The ends were cut back, 3 bases at V and 5 bases at J, with 10 bases in the middle. This CDR3 is 12 amino acids long. Germline lookup yields CDR1 DFQATT and CDR2 SNEGSKA (reference sequence). The CDR3 loop is CSASKGQETQYF. The CDR3 coding sequence is TGCAGTGCTAGTAAGGGGCAGGAGACCCAGTACTTC.

V gene TRBV12-3 or TRBV12-4 combines with J gene TRBJ1-2, with D tentatively TRBD1 (6 bases). V lost 6 bases and J 0 bases, leaving 20 bases between the germline ends. This CDR3 spans 17 amino acids. The chain's CDR3 is CASRVTRTGTTNYGYTF. In DNA form, the CDR3 reads TGTGCCAGCAGAGTAACGAGAACCGGGACAACTAACTATGGCTACACCTTC.

V gene TRBV9 combines with J gene TRBJ2-7, with D possibly called TRBD1 or TRBD2 (5 bases each). Germline V gene lookup returns CDR1 SGDLS and CDR2 YYNGEE. The V end lost 0 bases, the J end lost 0 bases, and 13 bases lay between the germline ends. The CDR3 has 16 amino acids. The CDR3 spells CASSVGGAQFSYEQYF. The CDR3 DNA reads TGTGCCAGCAGCGTAGGAGGGGCCCAATTCTCCTACGAGCAGTACTTC.

V usage is TRBV6-5 and J usage is TRBJ2-7; D might be TRBD1 (6 bases). The CDR3 is made up of 17 amino acids. CDR1 MNHEY and CDR2 SVGAGI come from the germline V gene. Trimming stripped 4 bases from V and 3 bases from J, with 22 bases between. The CDR3 loop reads CASSWIGRRKGGYEQYF. In DNA, the CDR3 is TGTGCCAGCAGTTGGATAGGGCGTCGCAAAGGGGGCTACGAGCAGTACTTC.